The present T cell receptor beta chain was sequenced within a study of blood T cell repertoires in COVID-19. Whole-study context: T cells, B-cell-depleted T cells, or PBMCs supplied cDNA or gDNA.

Seattle enrolled patients during active infection and tracked them longitudinally. Authors' methods: Cell counts per sample came from amplifying reference gene primers. Measured with immunoSEQ multiplex PCR; TCRdb has only the in-frame clones, and not every one. For V, J and clone size, that table is used; D and trimming come from the DNA. The table has fewer than 700,000 clones, about 89% seen once. Trimming cost V 0 bases and J 6 bases, with 9 bases left between them. CDR1 and CDR2 from the germline V gene are GTSNPN and SVGIG (reference sequence). This CDR3 has 13 amino acids. Note on this clone: Other DNA sequences of this sample code for an identical CDR3.

The sequenced sample was peripheral blood. The chain has TRBV30 and TRBJ1-5, with D tentatively TRBD1 (6 bases). This clonotype was obtained from a woman aged 45-60 years with COVID-19, enrolled during active disease. The CDR3 region is CAWSVSRGQPQHF. The CDR3 DNA follows: TGTGCCTGGAGTGTGTCCAGGGGTCAGCCCCAGCATTTT.